The 29 T cell receptor beta chains below come from one sample, sequenced in a study of cytotoxic CD8 clonotypes in ibrutinib-treated CLL. Here immunoSEQ multiplex PCR was the method, and the copy in TCRdb shows in-frame clones only, minus some. There are fewer than 70,000 clones in the sample; 71% occur only once, and 35% to 55% lies in the top ten. Here the sequenced sample was PBMCs, taken after 12 months of ibrutinib treatment. These receptors all stem from a human donor with chronic lymphocytic leukemia.

This chain connects TRBV2 to TRBJ1-4; a possible D gene is TRBD1 (6 bases). Germline CDR1 SNHLY, CDR2 FYNNEI. V was shortened by 6 bases and J by 4 bases, with 12 bases between the two germline ends. This CDR3 spans 14 amino acids. The CDR3 reads CASREQGINEKLFF. The CDR3 nucleotides are TGTGCCAGCAGGGAGCAGGGGATTAATGAAAAACTGTTTTTT.

The chain links TRBV10-3 to TRBJ1-4; D is uncertain. The CDR3 totals 14 residues. CDR1 is ENHRY, CDR2 SYGVKD, per germline. V was trimmed by 2 bases and J by 4 bases, leaving 8 bases between them. CDR3 amino acids: CAISEGRNNEKLFF. The CDR3 nucleotides read TGTGCCATCAGTGAGGGGCGCAATAATGAAAAACTGTTTTTT.

This clone was observed a handful of times. V usage is TRBV18 and J usage is TRBJ2-7; 9 bases align to TRBD2. Germline assignment: CDR1 KGHSH and CDR2 LQKENI. The CDR3 has 16 residues. Trimming took 0 bases from V and 7 from J; bases not matched to a gene: 10. CDR3 DNA sequence: TGTGCCAGCTCACCACCTTGGCGGGAGGGCCGGGAAGAGCAGTACTTC. It yields the protein CASSPPWREGREEQYF.

The J gene is TRBJ2-5, the V gene TRBV20-1; no firm D call. Trimming cost V 6 bases and J 2 bases, with 7 bases left between them. This CDR3 region has 11 residues. CDR1 and CDR2 from the germline V gene are DFQATT and SNEGSKA (reference sequence). CDR3 nucleotide sequence: TGCAGTGCCGGGCCTCAAGAGACCCAGTACTTC. Amino acids: CSAGPQETQYF.

CDR3 nucleotides: TGTGCCAGCAGCTTGGTTAGCGGGAGTCAGACAGATACGCAGTATTTT. It encodes CASSLVSGSQTDTQYF. J is TRBJ2-3 and V is TRBV5-4; 9 bases are a match to TRBD2. The V segment lost 0 bases and the J segment 3 bases; nucleotides outside the gene matches: 5. The CDR3 is 16 residues long. Germline V gene sequence: CDR1 SGHNT, CDR2 YYREEE (reference sequence). Filled out from reference TRBV5-4 and TRBJ2-3, the complete variable domain reads ETGVTQSPTHLIKTRGQQVTLRCSSQSGHNTVSWYQQALGQGPQFIFQYYREEENGRGNFPPRFSGLQFPNYSSELNVNALELDDSALYLCASSLVSGSQTDTQYFGPGTRLTVL.

J is TRBJ2-7 and V is TRBV4-2; D is unclear. This CDR3 is built from 13 residues. V lost 2 bases and J 3 bases, leaving 8 bases between the germline ends. CDR1 is LGHNA and CDR2 is YNFKEQ in the germline V gene. The CDR3 coding sequence is TGTGCCAGCAGCCAATCGACCCTCTACGAGCAGTACTTC. Its translation: CASSQSTLYEQYF.

This chain links TRBV25-1 with TRBJ2-5; D not certain. CDR1 and CDR2 from the germline V gene are MGHDK and SYGVNS. Trimming left V 4 bases short and J 2 bases short, with 14 bases between. This CDR3 comprises 15 residues. The CDR3 DNA follows: TGTGCCAGCAGTGGGTTGAAGGTTTTACAAGAGACCCAGTACTTC. Protein sequence: CASSGLKVLQETQYF.

CDR3 in DNA: TGTGCCAGCAGTGAAATCAGGGTAAAAGAGACCCAGTACTTC. This translates into CASSEIRVKETQYF. V and J are TRBV6-1 and TRBJ2-5; the D gene is possibly TRBD1 (5 bases). The CDR3 totals 14 residues. CDR1 is MNHNS, CDR2 SASEGT, per germline. V gave up 2 bases and J gave up 3 bases, with 10 bases separating them.

The chain has TRBV6-1 and TRBJ2-1; TRBD2 matches 11 bases. J gave up 7 bases and V 6 bases, and 8 bases lay outside the gene matches. The CDR3 is 15 residues long. The germline gives CDR1 MNHNS, CDR2 SASEGT. The DNA for the CDR3 is TGTGCCAGCAGGCCTACTAGCGGGAGTAGAAATGAGCAGTTCTTC. Translating gives CASRPTSGSRNEQFF.

This clone has just a few counts. The V call is TRBV28, the J call TRBJ2-7, with 10 bases that match TRBD1. J was trimmed by 5 bases and V by 7 bases; bases with no gene match: 5. Germline CDR1 MDHEN, CDR2 SYDVKM. The CDR3 sequence is 13 residues long. CDR3 residues: CASTLTGGNEQYF. In DNA form, the CDR3 reads TGTGCCAGCACCTTGACAGGGGGCAACGAGCAGTACTTC.

The chain recombines TRBV7-2 with TRBJ2-7; tentatively, D is TRBD2 (5 bases). The germline gives CDR1 SGHTA, CDR2 FQGNSA. Deletions cut 0 bases from V and 5 bases from J, with 11 bases between. The CDR3 runs to 14 residues. CDR3 DNA sequence: TGTGCCAGCAGCTTAGCGAGAGGGCCCCACGAGCAGTACTTC. Protein product: CASSLARGPHEQYF.

This chain links TRBV6-6 with TRBJ1-5, with a tentative D call TRBD1 (6 bases). CDR3 length: 13 residues. Trimming pared 11 bases from V and 0 bases from J, leaving 11 bases between. In germline, CDR1 is MNHNY, CDR2 SVGAGI (reference sequence). The chain's CDR3 is CAEGGSSNQPQHF. DNA of the CDR3: TGTGCCGAGGGGGGCAGTAGCAATCAGCCCCAGCATTTT.

V is TRBV15 and J is TRBJ2-1, with D possibly TRBD1 on 6 matching bases. This CDR3 region has 16 residues. Germline CDR1 LNHNV, CDR2 YYDKDF (reference sequence). V gave up 4 bases and J gave up 6 bases, with 19 bases separating them. The CDR3 loop reads CATSIDRPPAVNEQFF. The CDR3 DNA is TGTGCCACCAGCATCGACAGGCCCCCTGCGGTCAATGAGCAGTTCTTC. Full variable domain (rest looked up from reference TRBV15 and TRBJ2-1): DAMVIQNPRYQVTQFGKPVTLSCSQTLNHNVMYWYQQKSSQAPKLLFHYYDKDFNNEADTPDNFQSRRPNTSFCFLDIRSPGLGDTAMYLCATSIDRPPAVNEQFFGPGTRLTVL.

Notes on this clone: An end of the junction does not agree with germline; a read error may underlie this. The CDR3 DNA is TGTGCCACCAGCAGAGAGATTTCAGAGCCCCAGTACTTC. Its protein is CATSREISEPQYF. This chain connects TRBV15 to TRBJ2-5; no clear D. The CDR3 is 13 residues long. Germline-derived CDR1 and CDR2 are LNHNV and YYDKDF (reference sequence).

In this sample, this clone turned up once. Given a far larger clone just one base away, this is likely a sequencing read error. Additional DNA sequences in this sample encode the identical CDR3. The CDR3 spells CASSQGVVSGANVLTF. DNA for the CDR3: TGCGCCAGCAGCCAAGGGGTTGTCTCTGGGGCCAATGTCCTGACTTTC. The rearrangement joins TRBV4-1 to TRBJ2-6, with D possibly being TRBD1 (5 bases). Germline assignment: CDR1 MGHRA and CDR2 YSYEKL. The CDR3 runs 16 residues.

This clone was found many times. This sequence joins TRBV5-4 and TRBJ2-3; tentative D call: TRBD2 (6 bases). Trimming removed 3 bases from V and 0 bases from J, with 8 bases in between. Germline values: CDR1 SGHNT, CDR2 YYREEE (reference sequence). CDR3 length equals 14 residues. The CDR3 DNA follows: TGTGCCAGCAGCTCGGACTATAGCACAGATACGCAGTATTTT. Translated, it gives CASSSDYSTDTQYF.

The rearrangement uses TRBV7-9 and TRBJ1-5; possibly TRBD1 for D (6 bases). Germline lookup yields CDR1 SEHNR and CDR2 FQNEAQ (reference sequence). The CDR3 contains 13 residues. V was trimmed by 3 bases and J by 5 bases, leaving 8 bases between them. The CDR3: CASSFNRDQPQHF. CDR3 coding DNA: TGTGCCAGCAGCTTCAACAGGGATCAGCCCCAGCATTTT.

The V and J genes are TRBV18 and TRBJ2-2; perhaps D is TRBD1 or TRBD2 (5 bases each). Trimming stripped 4 bases from V and 2 bases from J, with 11 bases between. CDR1 KGHSH and CDR2 LQKENI come from the germline V gene. The CDR3 has 15 amino acids. The DNA for the CDR3 is TGTGCCAGCTCACAGGGGACCCCAAACACCGGGGAGCTGTTTTTT. It encodes CASSQGTPNTGELFF.

This clone was detected once. The rearrangement joins TRBV7-8 to TRBJ2-5; TRBD2 is a possible D gene (6 bases). This CDR3 has 15 amino acids. V was cut by 1 base and J by 5 bases, with 14 bases left in between. Germline V gives CDR1 SGHVS, CDR2 FQNEAQ. Here the CDR3 DNA reads TGTGCCAGCAGCTTAGGGGCGGGGAGTGGGGAGACCCAGTACTTC. Protein product: CASSLGAGSGETQYF.

This clone is a singleton in its sample. The chain employs TRBV15 and TRBJ2-7; maybe TRBD1 (5 bases). Germline V CDR1 and CDR2: LNHNV, YYDKDF (reference sequence). CDR3 length: 12 residues. The V end was cut by 6 bases, the J end by 4 bases, with 10 bases between. Written as DNA, the CDR3 is TGTGCCACCAGTGTAGGGGAATACGAGCAGTACTTC. Translated, it gives CATSVGEYEQYF.

V gene TRBV30 combines with J gene TRBJ2-7; D possibly corresponds to TRBD2 (6 bases). Looked up from germline, CDR1 is GTSNPN and CDR2 is SVGIG (reference sequence). The CDR3 is made up of 14 amino acids. V was shortened by 3 bases and J by 2 bases, with 14 bases between the two germline ends. The CDR3 bases are TGTGCCTGGAGCCGACTAGGCGGTCCCTACGAGCAGTACTTC. Translating gives CAWSRLGGPYEQYF.

This clone was seen just once. The chain employs TRBV6-1 and TRBJ2-3, with a possible D match to TRBD2 (5 bases). In germline, CDR1 is MNHNS, CDR2 SASEGT. This CDR3 is 13 amino acids long. Between the trimmed V and J ends, which lost 0 bases and 14 bases, there was a span of 15 bases. The CDR3 here is CASSEAPDSRGYF. The CDR3 DNA sequence: TGTGCCAGCAGTGAAGCCCCGGATTCACGGGGGTATTTT.

In DNA form, the CDR3 reads TGTGCCAGCAGGTCCGGGACTAGCAATGAGCAGTTCTTC. It is translated as CASRSGTSNEQFF. The chain couples TRBV7-3 to TRBJ2-1; 8 nucleotides line up with TRBD2. Trimming removed 6 bases from V and 6 bases from J; junction bases left unmatched: 4. Germline CDR1 reads SGHTA; CDR2 reads FQGTGA. The CDR3 loop spans 13 amino acids.

The chain links TRBV6-5 to TRBJ2-7, with TRBD1 identical over 12 bases. V shed 2 bases, J shed 6 bases, and the junction held 5 bases outside the gene matches. Germline V gene data show CDR1 as MNHEY and CDR2 as SVGAGI. The CDR3 runs 15 residues. CDR3 DNA sequence: TGTGCCAGCAGTTACACCGGGACAGGGGGCGGCGAGCAGTACTTC. Translated, it gives CASSYTGTGGGEQYF.

The genes are TRBV10-3 and TRBJ2-1, with 10 bases fitting TRBD1. Germline CDR1 reads ENHRY; CDR2 reads SYGVKD. The CDR3 sequence is 13 residues long. Unmatched junction bases numbered 6, after V lost 10 bases and J lost 6 bases. CDR3 DNA: TGTGCCAGTTGTGGGACAGGGGCCAATGAGCAGTTCTTC. Residues: CASCGTGANEQFF.

The chain couples TRBV29-1 to TRBJ2-7; 8 nucleotides align to TRBD2. CDR3 size: 15 residues. Germline assignment: CDR1 SQVTM and CDR2 ANQGSEA. V lost 1 base and J lost 0; bases outside the gene matches: 5. The CDR3 DNA sequence: TGCAGCGTTGAAGGGGTACTAGCGGACTCCTACGAGCAGTACTTC. Its protein is CSVEGVLADSYEQYF.

CDR3 coding DNA: TGTGCCAGCAGACGCCCGGGACGTCCGACCACAGATACGCAGTATTTT. Translating it yields CASRRPGRPTTDTQYF. This sequence joins TRBV27 and TRBJ2-3, with D tentatively TRBD1 or TRBD2 (5 bases each). The CDR3 is made up of 16 amino acids. V shed 6 bases and J shed 2 bases, with 18 bases lying between them. CDR1 is MNHEY, CDR2 SMNVEV, per germline (reference sequence).

This chain links TRBV19 with TRBJ1-5, with D possibly matching TRBD1 (5 bases). The ends were cut back, 7 bases at V and 5 bases at J, with 15 bases in the middle. The CDR3 is made up of 14 amino acids. In germline, CDR1 is LNHDA, CDR2 SQIVND (reference sequence). CDR3 sequence (DNA): TGTGCCAGTACAAAAACAGGACGGGATCAGCCCCAGCATTTT. This translates into CASTKTGRDQPQHF.

V is TRBV11-3 and J is TRBJ2-7, with TRBD1 matching 7 bases. CDR1 and CDR2 from the germline V gene are SGHNT and YENEEA. There are 14 residues in the CDR3. With 6 bases clipped from V and 2 bases from J, the junction kept 7 bases outside the gene matches. CDR3 sequence: CASSKTGTTYEQYF. CDR3 DNA: TGTGCCAGCAGTAAGACAGGGACGACCTACGAGCAGTACTTC.